The 12 T cell receptor beta chains reported below all come from one sample, sequenced in a study of blood T cells in healthy people across ages (dated by TCRdb to about 2015). Library creation used 5' RACE. TCRdb shows the sequencer as Illumina HiSeq 2500. A second PCR of roughly 7 to 11 cycles was run with a J-beta primer mix and a sample-barcoded 5' primer. Through fastp at Q25 and MiXCR, TCRdb rebuilt clones from the public reads, retaining in-frame beta chains. Identical CDR3 proteins give one entry, which carries the most common genes and DNA. The sample has fewer than 800,000 distinct CDR3 sequences on record, roughly 25% of them singletons. In total, the top ten clones hold roughly 9% of the sample. These data were also filed under a second study, of T cells of mothers and their children.

Sequenced input: blood. The receptors here all came from a boy aged 5-17 years in good health.

V is TRBV10-1 and J is TRBJ2-3; a weak D match, TRBD1 (5 bases). Germline-derived CDR1 and CDR2 are WNHNN and SYGVQD (reference sequence). With 3 bases removed from V and 6 bases from J, the gap between germline ends came to 13 bases. The CDR3 consists of 14 residues. The CDR3 DNA follows: TGCGCCAGCAGTGAACCCGGTGCAGGGGATACGCAGTATTTT. This translates into CASSEPGAGDTQYF.

The V and J genes are TRBV3-1 and TRBJ2-7, with D tentatively TRBD2 (6 bases). CDR1 LGHDT and CDR2 YNNKEL come from the germline V gene (reference sequence). The length of the CDR3 is 14 residues. V dropped 3 bases and J dropped 1 base, with 10 bases sitting between them. The DNA of the CDR3 is TGTGCCAGCAGCCACCCGGGAGTATCCTACGAGCAGTACTTC. Translated, it gives CASSHPGVSYEQYF.

J is TRBJ1-1 and V is TRBV25-1; D is ambiguous. Germline V gives CDR1 MGHDK, CDR2 SYGVNS. V dropped 5 bases and J dropped 4 bases, with 11 bases sitting between them. This CDR3 comprises 13 residues. CDR3 sequence: CASSQASVTEAFF. The CDR3 nucleotides are TGTGCCAGCAGTCAGGCGTCTGTCACTGAAGCTTTCTTT.

This clonotype was counted between two and nine times. The chain couples TRBV29-1 to TRBJ2-5; the D is unclear. The assigned J gene may be wrong: the sequence end matches TRBJ2-1 better. CDR1 is SQVTM, CDR2 ANQGSEA, per germline. There are 10 residues in the CDR3. CDR3 sequence (DNA): TGCAGCTGTCTGCGCAATGAGCAGTTCTTC. Translated, it gives CSCLRNEQFF.

The chain recombines TRBV10-3 with TRBJ1-1; TRBD1 might be the D (5 bases). The CDR3 extends over 16 amino acids. Between the trimmed V and J ends, which lost 3 bases and 6 bases, there was a span of 20 bases. CDR1 ENHRY and CDR2 SYGVKD come from the germline V gene. The CDR3 region is CAISDMGTGLSAEAFF. The CDR3 DNA sequence: TGTGCCATCAGTGATATGGGCACAGGCCTATCCGCTGAAGCTTTCTTT.

V gene TRBV20-1 combines with J gene TRBJ2-3, with 12 nucleotides matching TRBD2. The germline CDR1 and CDR2 sequences are DFQATT and SNEGSKA (reference sequence). CDR3 length equals 18 residues. Losses at the gene ends were 0 bases for V and 1 base for J; bases not matched to a gene: 8. Here the CDR3 DNA reads TGCAGTGCTAGAGATCCGACTAGCGGGAGTGTAGGCACAGATACGCAGTATTTT. Its protein product is CSARDPTSGSVGTDTQYF.

In its sample, this clonotype was seen a few times. The V and J genes are TRBV20-1 and TRBJ2-7; D is unclear. V lost 2 bases, J lost 3 bases, and 20 bases lay in between. Per germline, CDR1 DFQATT and CDR2 SNEGSKA (reference sequence). The CDR3 is 16 residues long. In DNA, the CDR3 is TGCAGTGCTAGACAGATAGGCCGCTCTTTTATCTACGAGCAGTACTTC. This sequence encodes CSARQIGRSFIYEQYF.

V usage is TRBV10-3 and J usage is TRBJ2-6; 9 bases agree with TRBD1. This CDR3 spans 18 amino acids. J was trimmed by 0 bases and V by 6 bases; bases with no gene match: 9. Germline CDR1 reads ENHRY; CDR2 reads SYGVKD. The CDR3 DNA is TGTGCCATCAGCCAACCGGGACAGGGATCCTCTGGGGCCAACGTCCTGACTTTC. This gives the protein CAISQPGQGSSGANVLTF.

The V gene is TRBV29-1, the J gene TRBJ2-7; perhaps TRBD2 as D (5 bases). V was pared by 5 bases and J by 0 bases, with 14 bases between. This CDR3 has 14 residues. Germline V gene data show CDR1 as SQVTM and CDR2 as ANQGSEA. The CDR3 spells CSVWTGLNSYEQYF. The CDR3 DNA follows: TGCAGCGTTTGGACTGGGCTAAACTCCTACGAGCAGTACTTC.

The V gene is TRBV14, the J gene TRBJ2-1, with D possibly TRBD1 on 5 matching bases. Looked up from germline, CDR1 is SGHDN and CDR2 is FVKESK. The CDR3 sequence is 16 residues long. V lost 5 bases to trimming and J lost 4 bases, with 18 bases between them. The CDR3: CASSGVEQGVYNEQFF. The CDR3, as DNA: TGTGCCAGCAGCGGGGTCGAACAAGGGGTTTACAATGAGCAGTTCTTC.

The CDR3 coding sequence is TGTGCCAGCAGTTTATATTACTCGGGGGGGGCTGCCTACAATGAGCAGTTCTTC. This sequence encodes CASSLYYSGGAAYNEQFF. The chain links TRBV28 to TRBJ2-1; 8 nucleotides align to TRBD2. The V segment lost 1 base and the J segment 2 bases; nucleotides outside the gene matches: 10. The CDR3 loop spans 18 amino acids. CDR1 is MDHEN and CDR2 is SYDVKM in the germline V gene.

J is TRBJ2-7 and V is TRBV18; the match to TRBD2 covers 9 bases. The CDR3 is 16 amino acids. The ends lost 2 bases at V and 4 bases at J; junction bases unmatched: 9. Germline CDR1 KGHSH, CDR2 LQKENI. This CDR3 reads CASSPSGLANWYEQYF. CDR3 bases: TGTGCCAGCTCACCATCGGGACTAGCAAATTGGTACGAGCAGTACTTC.